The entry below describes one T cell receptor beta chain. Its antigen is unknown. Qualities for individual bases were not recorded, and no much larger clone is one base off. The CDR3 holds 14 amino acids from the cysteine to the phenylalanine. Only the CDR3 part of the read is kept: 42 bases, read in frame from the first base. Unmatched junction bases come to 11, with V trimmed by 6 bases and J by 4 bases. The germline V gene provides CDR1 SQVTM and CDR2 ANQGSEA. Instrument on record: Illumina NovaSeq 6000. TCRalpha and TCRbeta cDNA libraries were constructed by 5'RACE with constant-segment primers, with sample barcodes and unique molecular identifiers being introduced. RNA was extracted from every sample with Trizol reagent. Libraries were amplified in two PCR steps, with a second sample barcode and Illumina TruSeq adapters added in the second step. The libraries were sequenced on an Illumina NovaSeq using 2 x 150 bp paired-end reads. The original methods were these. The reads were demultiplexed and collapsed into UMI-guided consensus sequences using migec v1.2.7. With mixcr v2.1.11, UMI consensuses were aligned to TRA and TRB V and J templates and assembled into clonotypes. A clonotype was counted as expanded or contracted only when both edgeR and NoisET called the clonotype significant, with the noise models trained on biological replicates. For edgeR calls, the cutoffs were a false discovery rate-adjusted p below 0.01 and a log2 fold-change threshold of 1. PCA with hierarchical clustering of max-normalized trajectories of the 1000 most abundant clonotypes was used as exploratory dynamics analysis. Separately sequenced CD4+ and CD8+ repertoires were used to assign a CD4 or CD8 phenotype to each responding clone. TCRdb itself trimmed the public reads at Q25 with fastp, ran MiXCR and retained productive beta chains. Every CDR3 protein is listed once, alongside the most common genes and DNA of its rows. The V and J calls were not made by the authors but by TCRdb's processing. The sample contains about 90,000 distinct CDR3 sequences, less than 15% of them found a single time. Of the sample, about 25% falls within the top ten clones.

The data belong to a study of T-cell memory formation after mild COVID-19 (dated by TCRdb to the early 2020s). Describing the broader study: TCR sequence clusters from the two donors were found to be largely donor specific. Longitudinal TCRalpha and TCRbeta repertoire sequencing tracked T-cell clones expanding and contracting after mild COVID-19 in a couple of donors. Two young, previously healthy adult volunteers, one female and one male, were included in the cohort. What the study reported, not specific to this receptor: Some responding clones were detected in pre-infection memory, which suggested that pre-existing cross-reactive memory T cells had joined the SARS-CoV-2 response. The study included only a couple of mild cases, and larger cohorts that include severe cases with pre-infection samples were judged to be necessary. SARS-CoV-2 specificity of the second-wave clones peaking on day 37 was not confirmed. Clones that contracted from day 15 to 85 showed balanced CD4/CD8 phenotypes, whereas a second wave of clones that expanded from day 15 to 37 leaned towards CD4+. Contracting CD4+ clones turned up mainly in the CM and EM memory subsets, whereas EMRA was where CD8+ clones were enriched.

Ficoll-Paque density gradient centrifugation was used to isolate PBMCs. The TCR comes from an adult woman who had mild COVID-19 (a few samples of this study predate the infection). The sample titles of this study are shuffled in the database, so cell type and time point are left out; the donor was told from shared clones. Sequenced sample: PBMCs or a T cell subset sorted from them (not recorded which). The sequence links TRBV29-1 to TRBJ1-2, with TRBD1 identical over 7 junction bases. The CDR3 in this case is CSVQDRVRGYGYTF. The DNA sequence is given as TGCAGCGTCCAAGACAGGGTCCGGGGCTATGGCTACACCTTC. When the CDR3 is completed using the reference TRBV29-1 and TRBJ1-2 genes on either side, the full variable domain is SAVISQKPSRDICQRGTSLTIQCQVDSQVTMMFWYRQQPGQSLTLIATANQGSEATYESGFVIDKFPISRPNLTFSTLTVSNMSPEDSSIYLCSVQDRVRGYGYTFGSGTRLTVV.